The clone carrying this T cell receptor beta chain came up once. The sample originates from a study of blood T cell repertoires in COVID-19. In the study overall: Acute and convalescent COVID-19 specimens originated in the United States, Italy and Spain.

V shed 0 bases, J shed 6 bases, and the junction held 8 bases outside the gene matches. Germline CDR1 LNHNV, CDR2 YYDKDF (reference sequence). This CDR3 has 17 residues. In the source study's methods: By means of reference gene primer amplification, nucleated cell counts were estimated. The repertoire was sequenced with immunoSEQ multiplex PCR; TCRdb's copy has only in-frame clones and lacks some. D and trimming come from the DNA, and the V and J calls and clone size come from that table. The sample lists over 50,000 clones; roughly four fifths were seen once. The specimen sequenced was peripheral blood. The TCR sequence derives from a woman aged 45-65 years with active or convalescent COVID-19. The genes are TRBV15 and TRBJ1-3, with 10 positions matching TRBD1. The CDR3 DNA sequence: TGTGCCACCAGCAGAGATGGTTGGGGACAGGGGACAAACACCATATATTTT. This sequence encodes CATSRDGWGQGTNTIYF.